This T cell receptor (beta chain) was observed in a study of a mutant IDH1 vaccine in newly diagnosed glioma. Time point defined: week 23, last vaccination. The study gave 300 ug of mutant IDH1 20-mer peptide per vaccine dose, with topical imiquimod. On this clone: What it binds is unknown.

Clones were sequenced by immunoSEQ multiplex PCR, and TCRdb holds only the in-frame ones, with some missing. The table has more than 35,000 clones, 81% seen once; the top ten hold about 5.5%. The CDR3 has 15 residues. CDR1 LGHNT and CDR2 FRNRAP come from the germline V gene. V lost 5 bases, J lost 5 bases, and 19 bases lay in between. The source was PBMCs, collected from a glioma patient whose treatment included an IDH1 peptide vaccine. V usage is TRBV12-5 and J usage is TRBJ2-7, with D unresolved. This TCR derives from a man in his forties with glioma. CDR3 in amino acids: CASGIGAGVFHEQYF. CDR3 DNA sequence: TGTGCTAGTGGTATAGGTGCTGGGGTTTTCCACGAGCAGTACTTC.